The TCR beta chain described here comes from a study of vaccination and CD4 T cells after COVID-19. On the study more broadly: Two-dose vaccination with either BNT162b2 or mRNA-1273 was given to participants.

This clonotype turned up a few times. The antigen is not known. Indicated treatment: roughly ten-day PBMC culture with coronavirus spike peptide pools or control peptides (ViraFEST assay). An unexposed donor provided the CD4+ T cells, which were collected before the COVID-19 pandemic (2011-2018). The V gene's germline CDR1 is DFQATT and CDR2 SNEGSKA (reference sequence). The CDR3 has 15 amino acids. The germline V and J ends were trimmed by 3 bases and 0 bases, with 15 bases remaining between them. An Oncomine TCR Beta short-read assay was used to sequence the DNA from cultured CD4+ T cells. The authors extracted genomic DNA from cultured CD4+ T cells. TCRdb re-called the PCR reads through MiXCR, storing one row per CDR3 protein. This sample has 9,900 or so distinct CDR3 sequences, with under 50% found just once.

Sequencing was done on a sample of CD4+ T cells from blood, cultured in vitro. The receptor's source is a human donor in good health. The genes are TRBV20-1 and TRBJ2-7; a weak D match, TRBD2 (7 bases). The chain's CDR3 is CSARAGDYSSYEQYF. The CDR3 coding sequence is TGCAGTGCTAGGGCAGGGGACTACAGCTCCTACGAGCAGTACTTC.